The next 6 T cell receptor beta chains were all read from a single sample in a study of blood T cell repertoires in COVID-19. TCRdb's copy holds only in-frame clones and misses some; the assay was immunoSEQ multiplex PCR. The sample has over 100,000 clones, approximately 80% seen once; the top ten hold around 6.7%. Sequencing input: peripheral blood. The receptors originated from a woman aged 45-65 years with acute or convalescent COVID-19.

The chain's CDR3 is CASSPDPGQGRTGELFF. The CDR3 DNA sequence: TGTGCCAGTAGCCCCGACCCAGGACAGGGTAGGACCGGGGAGCTGTTTTTT. V and J are TRBV19 and TRBJ2-2; 8 nucleotides align to TRBD1. Losses at the gene ends were 6 bases for V and 5 bases for J; bases not matched to a gene: 14. CDR1 is LNHDA and CDR2 is SQIVND in the germline V gene (reference sequence). The CDR3 is 17 amino acids.

The chain couples TRBV5-1 to TRBJ1-5; D gene uncertain. Trimming took off 4 bases at V and 4 bases at J, with 9 bases between the two ends. This CDR3 comprises 13 residues. CDR1 SGHRS and CDR2 YFSETQ come from the germline V gene. The CDR3 loop reads CASSPRGNQPQHF. In DNA form, the CDR3 reads TGCGCCAGCAGCCCTCGGGGTAATCAGCCCCAGCATTTT.

The gene calls are TRBV2 and TRBJ2-5; no firm D call. Between the trimmed V and J ends, which lost 6 bases and 2 bases, there was a span of 16 bases. There are 15 residues in the CDR3. The germline CDR1 and CDR2 sequences are SNHLY and FYNNEI. Here the CDR3 DNA reads TGTGCCAGCAGACGCGGTAATCAGCGTCAAGAGACCCAGTACTTC. Amino acids: CASRRGNQRQETQYF.

The CDR3 sequence is CASSLRQGALSGNTIYF. The CDR3 DNA follows: TGCGCCAGCAGCTTGAGACAGGGGGCCCTCTCTGGAAACACCATATATTTT. This sequence joins TRBV5-1 and TRBJ1-3; 10 bases line up with TRBD1. This CDR3 comprises 17 residues. Unmatched junction bases numbered 4, after V lost 1 base and J lost 0 bases. Germline-derived CDR1 and CDR2 are SGHRS and YFSETQ.

The J gene is TRBJ2-7, the V gene TRBV6-5; D may be TRBD1 (6 bases). This CDR3 has 13 amino acids. Germline V lookup: CDR1 MNHEY, CDR2 SVGAGI. V was pared by 5 bases and J by 7 bases, with 15 bases between. CDR3 sequence: CASSHWGQGEQYF. The CDR3 DNA is TGTGCCAGCAGTCACTGGGGGCAAGGGGAGCAGTACTTC.

This CDR3 is CASSLFRDEAFF. Here the CDR3 DNA reads TGTGCCAGCAGTTTATTCCGGGATGAAGCTTTCTTT. The rearrangement uses TRBV28 and TRBJ1-1; D call uncertain. The length of the CDR3 is 12 residues. V lost 1 base, J lost 7 bases, and 7 bases lay in between. Germline V lookup: CDR1 MDHEN, CDR2 SYDVKM.